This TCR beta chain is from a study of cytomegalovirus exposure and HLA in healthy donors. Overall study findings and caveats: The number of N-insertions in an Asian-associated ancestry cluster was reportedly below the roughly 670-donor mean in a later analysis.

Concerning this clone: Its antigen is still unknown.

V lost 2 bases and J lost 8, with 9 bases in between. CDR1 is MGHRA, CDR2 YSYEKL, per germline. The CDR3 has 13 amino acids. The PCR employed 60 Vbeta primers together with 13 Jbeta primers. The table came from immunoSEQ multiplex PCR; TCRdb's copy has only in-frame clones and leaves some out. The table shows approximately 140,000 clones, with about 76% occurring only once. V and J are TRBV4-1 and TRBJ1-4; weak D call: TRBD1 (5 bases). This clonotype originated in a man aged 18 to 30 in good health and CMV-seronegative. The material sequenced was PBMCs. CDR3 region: CASSQLYREKLFF. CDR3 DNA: TGCGCCAGCAGCCAACTTTACAGGGAAAAACTGTTTTTT.